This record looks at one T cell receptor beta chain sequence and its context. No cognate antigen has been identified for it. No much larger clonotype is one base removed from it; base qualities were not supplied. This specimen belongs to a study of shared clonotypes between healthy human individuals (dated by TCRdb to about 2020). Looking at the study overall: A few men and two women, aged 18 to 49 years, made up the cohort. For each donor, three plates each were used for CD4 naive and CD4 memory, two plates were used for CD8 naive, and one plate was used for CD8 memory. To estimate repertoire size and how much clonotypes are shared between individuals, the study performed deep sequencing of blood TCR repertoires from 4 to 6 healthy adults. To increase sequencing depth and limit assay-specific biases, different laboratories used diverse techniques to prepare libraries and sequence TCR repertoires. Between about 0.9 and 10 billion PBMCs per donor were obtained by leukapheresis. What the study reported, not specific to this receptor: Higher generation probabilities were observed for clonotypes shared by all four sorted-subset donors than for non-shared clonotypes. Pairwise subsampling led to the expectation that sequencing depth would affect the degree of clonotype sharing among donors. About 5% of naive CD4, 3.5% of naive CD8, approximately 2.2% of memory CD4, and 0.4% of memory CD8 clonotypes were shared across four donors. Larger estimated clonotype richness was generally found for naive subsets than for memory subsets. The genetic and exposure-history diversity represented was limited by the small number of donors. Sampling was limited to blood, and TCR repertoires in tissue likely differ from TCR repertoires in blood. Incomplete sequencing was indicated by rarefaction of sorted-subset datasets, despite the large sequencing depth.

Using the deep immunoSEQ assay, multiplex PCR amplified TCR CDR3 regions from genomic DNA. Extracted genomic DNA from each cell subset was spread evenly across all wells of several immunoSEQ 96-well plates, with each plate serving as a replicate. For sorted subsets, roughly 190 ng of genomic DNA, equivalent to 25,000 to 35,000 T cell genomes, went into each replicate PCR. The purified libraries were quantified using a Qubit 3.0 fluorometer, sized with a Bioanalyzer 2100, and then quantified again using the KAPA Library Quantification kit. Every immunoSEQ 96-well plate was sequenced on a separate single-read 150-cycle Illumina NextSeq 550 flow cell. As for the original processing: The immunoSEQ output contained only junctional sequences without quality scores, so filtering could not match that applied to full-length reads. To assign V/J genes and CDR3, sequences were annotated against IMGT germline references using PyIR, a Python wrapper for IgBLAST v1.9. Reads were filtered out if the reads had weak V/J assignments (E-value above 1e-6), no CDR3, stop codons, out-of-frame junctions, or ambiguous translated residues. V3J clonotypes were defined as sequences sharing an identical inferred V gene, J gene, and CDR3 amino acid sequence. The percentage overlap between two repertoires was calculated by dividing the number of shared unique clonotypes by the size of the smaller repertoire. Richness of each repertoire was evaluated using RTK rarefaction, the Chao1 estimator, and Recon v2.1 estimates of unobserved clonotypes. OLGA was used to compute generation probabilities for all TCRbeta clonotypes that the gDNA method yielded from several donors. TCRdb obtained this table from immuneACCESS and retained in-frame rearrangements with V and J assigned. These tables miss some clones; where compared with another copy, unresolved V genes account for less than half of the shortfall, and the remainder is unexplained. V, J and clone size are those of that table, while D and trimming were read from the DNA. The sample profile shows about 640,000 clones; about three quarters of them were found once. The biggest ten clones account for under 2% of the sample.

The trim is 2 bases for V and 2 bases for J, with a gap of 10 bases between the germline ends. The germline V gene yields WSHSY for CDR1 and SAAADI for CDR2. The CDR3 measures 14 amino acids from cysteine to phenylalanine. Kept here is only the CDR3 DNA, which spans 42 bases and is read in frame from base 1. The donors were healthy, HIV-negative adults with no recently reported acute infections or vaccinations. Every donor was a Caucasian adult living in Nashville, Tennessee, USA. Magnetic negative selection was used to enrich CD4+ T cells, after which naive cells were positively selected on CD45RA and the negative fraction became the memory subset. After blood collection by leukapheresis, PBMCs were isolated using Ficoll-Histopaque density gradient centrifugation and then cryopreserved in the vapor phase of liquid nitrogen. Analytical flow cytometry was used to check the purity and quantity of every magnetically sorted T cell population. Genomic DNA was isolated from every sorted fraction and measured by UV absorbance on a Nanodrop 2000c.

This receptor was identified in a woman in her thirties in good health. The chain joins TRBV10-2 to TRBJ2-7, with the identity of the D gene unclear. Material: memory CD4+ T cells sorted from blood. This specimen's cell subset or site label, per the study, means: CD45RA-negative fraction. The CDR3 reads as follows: CASSEIVHTYEQYF. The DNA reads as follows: TGCGCCAGCAGTGAGATAGTACATACCTACGAGCAGTACTTC.